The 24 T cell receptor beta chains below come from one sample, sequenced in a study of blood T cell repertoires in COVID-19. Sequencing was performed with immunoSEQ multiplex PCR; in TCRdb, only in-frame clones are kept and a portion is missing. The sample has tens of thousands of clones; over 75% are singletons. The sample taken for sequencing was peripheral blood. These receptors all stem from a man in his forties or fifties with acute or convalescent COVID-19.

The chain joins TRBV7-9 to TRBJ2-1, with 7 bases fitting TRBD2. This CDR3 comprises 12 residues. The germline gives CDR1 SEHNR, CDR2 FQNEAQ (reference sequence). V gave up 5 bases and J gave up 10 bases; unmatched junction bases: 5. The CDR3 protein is CASSDLAEEQFF. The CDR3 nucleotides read TGTGCCAGCAGCGACCTAGCGGAGGAGCAGTTCTTC.

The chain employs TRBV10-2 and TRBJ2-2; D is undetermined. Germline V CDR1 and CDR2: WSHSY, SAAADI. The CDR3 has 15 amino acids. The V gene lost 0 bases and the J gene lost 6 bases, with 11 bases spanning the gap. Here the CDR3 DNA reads TGCGCCAGCAGTGAGTCCTCCAGATTACCCGGGGAGCTGTTTTTT. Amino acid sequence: CASSESSRLPGELFF.

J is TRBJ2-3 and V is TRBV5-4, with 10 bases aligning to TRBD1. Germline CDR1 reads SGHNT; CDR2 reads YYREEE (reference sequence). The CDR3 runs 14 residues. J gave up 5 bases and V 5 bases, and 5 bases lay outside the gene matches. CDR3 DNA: TGTGCCAGCAGTATGACAGGGGGCCTAGATACGCAGTATTTT. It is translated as CASSMTGGLDTQYF.

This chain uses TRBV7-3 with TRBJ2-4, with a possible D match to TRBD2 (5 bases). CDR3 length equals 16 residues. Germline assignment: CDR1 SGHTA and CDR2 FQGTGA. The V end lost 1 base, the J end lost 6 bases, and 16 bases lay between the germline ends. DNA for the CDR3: TGTGCCAGCAGCTTAAACACTAGGCCTGGAGGAAACATTCAGTACTTC. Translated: CASSLNTRPGGNIQYF.

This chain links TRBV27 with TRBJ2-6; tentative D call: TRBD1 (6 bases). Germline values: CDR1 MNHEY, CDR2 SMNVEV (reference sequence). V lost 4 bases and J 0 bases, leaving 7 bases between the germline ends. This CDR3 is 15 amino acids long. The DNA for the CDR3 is TGTGCCAGCAGTTGGGGGCCCTCTGGGGCCAACGTCCTGACTTTC. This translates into CASSWGPSGANVLTF.

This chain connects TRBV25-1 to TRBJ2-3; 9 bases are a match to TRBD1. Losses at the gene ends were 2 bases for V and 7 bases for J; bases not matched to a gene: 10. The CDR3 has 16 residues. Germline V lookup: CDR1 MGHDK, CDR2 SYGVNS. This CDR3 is CASSEGGGTGRHTQYF. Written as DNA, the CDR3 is TGTGCCAGCAGTGAAGGGGGCGGGACAGGGAGACATACGCAGTATTTT.

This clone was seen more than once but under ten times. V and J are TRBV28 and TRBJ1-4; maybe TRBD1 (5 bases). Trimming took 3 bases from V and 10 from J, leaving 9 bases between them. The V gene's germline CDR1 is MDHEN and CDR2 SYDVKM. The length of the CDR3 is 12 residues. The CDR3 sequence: CASSLNGGKLFF. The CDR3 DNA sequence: TGTGCCAGCAGTTTGAACGGGGGAAAACTGTTTTTT. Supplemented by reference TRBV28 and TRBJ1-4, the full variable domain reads DVKVTQSSRYLVKRTGEKVFLECVQDMDHENMFWYRQDPGLGLRLIYFSYDVKMKEKGDIPEGYSVSREKKERFSLILESASTNQTSMYLCASSLNGGKLFFGSGTQLSVL.

The CDR3 reads CASSLLAGGPSEQYF. The CDR3 nucleotides read TGTGCCAGCAGTCTACTAGCGGGAGGGCCTAGCGAGCAGTACTTC. This rearrangement joins TRBV28 to TRBJ2-7; 13 nucleotides agree with TRBD2. Germline CDR1 and CDR2: MDHEN and SYDVKM. V lost 5 bases to trimming and J lost 6 bases; unmatched junction nucleotides: 7. The CDR3 sequence is 15 residues long.

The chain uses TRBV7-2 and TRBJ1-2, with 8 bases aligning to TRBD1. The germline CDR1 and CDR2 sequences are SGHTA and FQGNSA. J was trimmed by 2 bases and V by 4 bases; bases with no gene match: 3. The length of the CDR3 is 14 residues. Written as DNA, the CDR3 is TGTGCCAGCAGCTCCGACAGGGGAAACTATGGCTACACCTTC. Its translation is CASSSDRGNYGYTF.

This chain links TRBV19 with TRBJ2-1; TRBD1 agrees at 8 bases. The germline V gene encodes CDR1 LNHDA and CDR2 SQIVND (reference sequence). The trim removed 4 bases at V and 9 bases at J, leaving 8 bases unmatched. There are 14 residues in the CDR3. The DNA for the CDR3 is TGTGCCAGTAGTACCGGACAGGGCCTTCGTGAGCAGTTCTTC. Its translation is CASSTGQGLREQFF.

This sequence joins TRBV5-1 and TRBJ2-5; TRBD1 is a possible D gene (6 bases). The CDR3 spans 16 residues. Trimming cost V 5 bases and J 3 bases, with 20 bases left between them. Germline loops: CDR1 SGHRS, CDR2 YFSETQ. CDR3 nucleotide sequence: TGCGCCAGCAGAACCCAGGCAGGGGCCTTGGAAGAGACCCAGTACTTC. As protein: CASRTQAGALEETQYF.

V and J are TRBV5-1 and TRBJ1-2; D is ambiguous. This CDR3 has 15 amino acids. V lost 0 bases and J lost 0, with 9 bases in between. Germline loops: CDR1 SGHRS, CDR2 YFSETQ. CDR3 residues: CASSLAVGTNYGYTF. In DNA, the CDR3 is TGCGCCAGCAGCTTGGCTGTCGGTACTAACTATGGCTACACCTTC.

The CDR3, as DNA: TGTGCCAGCAGTCACACAGGGTCTCGGACTAATGAAAAACTGTTTTTT. It translates to CASSHTGSRTNEKLFF. This chain uses TRBV6-6 with TRBJ1-4; D may be TRBD1 (6 bases). The CDR3 length is 16 residues. CDR1 is MNHNY, CDR2 SVGAGI, per germline (reference sequence). The V end was cut by 5 bases, the J end by 2 bases, with 15 bases between.

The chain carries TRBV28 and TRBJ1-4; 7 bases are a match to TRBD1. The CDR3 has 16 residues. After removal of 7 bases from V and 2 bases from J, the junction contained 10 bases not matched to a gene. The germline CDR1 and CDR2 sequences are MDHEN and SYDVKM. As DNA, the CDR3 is TGTGCCAGCACTCTAGGGGGCGCAGGGACTAATGAAAAACTGTTTTTT. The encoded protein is CASTLGGAGTNEKLFF.

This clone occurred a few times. CDR3 in amino acids: CAATTSVGEQYF. CDR3 DNA sequence: TGCGCCGCTACGACTAGCGTGGGCGAGCAGTACTTC. The chain employs TRBV10-2 and TRBJ2-7, with 8 nucleotides matching TRBD2. The germline gives CDR1 WSHSY, CDR2 SAAADI. V was pared by 11 bases and J by 6 bases, with 9 bases of the junction left unmatched. This CDR3 has 12 residues.

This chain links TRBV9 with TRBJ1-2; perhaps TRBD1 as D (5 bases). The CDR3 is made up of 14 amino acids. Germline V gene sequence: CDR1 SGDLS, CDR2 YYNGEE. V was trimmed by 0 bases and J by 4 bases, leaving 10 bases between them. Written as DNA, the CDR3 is TGTGCCAGCAGCGTAGTAACAGGCCCCTATGGCTACACCTTC. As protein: CASSVVTGPYGYTF.

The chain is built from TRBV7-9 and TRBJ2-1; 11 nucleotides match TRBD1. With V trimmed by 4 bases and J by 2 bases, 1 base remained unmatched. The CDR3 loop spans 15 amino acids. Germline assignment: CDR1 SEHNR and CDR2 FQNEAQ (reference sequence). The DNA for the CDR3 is TGTGCCAGCAGCTCGGGACAGGGGGCCTACAATGAGCAGTTCTTC. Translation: CASSSGQGAYNEQFF. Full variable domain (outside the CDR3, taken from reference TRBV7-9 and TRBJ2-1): DTGVSQNPRHKITKRGQNVTFRCDPISEHNRLYWYRQTLGQGPEFLTYFQNEAQLEKSRLLSDRFSAERPKGSFSTLEIQRTEQGDSAMYLCASSSGQGAYNEQFFGPGTRLTVL.

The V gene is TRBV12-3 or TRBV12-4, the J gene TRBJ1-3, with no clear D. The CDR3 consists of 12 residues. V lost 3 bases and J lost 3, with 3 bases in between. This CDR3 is CASSFYGNTIYF. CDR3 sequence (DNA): TGTGCCAGCAGTTTTTATGGAAACACCATATATTTT.

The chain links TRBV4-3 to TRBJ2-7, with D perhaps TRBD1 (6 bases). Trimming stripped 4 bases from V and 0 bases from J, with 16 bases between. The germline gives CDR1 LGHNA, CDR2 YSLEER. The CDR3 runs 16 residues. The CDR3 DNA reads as TGCGCCAGCAGCCCAGGTTTGGGGGCGAGCTCCTACGAGCAGTACTTC. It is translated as CASSPGLGASSYEQYF.

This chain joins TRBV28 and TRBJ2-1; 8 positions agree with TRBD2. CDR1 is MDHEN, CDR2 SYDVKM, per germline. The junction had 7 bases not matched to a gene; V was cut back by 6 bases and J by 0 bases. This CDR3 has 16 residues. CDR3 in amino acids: CASRASGRPSYNEQFF. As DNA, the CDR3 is TGTGCCAGCAGGGCTAGCGGGCGGCCCTCCTACAATGAGCAGTTCTTC.

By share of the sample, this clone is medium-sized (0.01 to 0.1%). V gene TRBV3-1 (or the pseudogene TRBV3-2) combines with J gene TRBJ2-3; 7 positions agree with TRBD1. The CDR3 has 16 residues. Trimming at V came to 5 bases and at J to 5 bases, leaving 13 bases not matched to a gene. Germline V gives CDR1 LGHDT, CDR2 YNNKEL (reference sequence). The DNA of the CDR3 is TGTGCCAGCAGCGAAGGGGGCGGATGGGGCGGAGATACGCAGTATTTT. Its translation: CASSEGGGWGGDTQYF.

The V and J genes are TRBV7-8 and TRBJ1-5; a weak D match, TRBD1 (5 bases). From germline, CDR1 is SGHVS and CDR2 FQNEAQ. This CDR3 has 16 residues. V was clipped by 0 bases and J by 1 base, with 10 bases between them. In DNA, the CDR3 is TGTGCCAGCAGCTTAGCGCATGGGGGGAGCAATCAGCCCCAGCATTTT. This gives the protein CASSLAHGGSNQPQHF.

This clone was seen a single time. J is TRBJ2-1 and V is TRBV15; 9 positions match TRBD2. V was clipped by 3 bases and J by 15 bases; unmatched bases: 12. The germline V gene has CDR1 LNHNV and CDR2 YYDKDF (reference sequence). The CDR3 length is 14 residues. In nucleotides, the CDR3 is TGTGCCACCAGCAGTGGTAGCGGGAGAGGGGTACCGTTCTTC. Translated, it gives CATSSGSGRGVPFF.

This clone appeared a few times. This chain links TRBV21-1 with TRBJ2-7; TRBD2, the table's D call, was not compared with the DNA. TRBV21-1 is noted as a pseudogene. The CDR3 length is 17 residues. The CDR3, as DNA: TGTGCCAGCAGTCCGGGCTTTAGGGCGGGGGACCCCTACGAGCAGTACTTC. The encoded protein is CASSPGFRAGDPYEQYF.